What follows are 21 T cell receptor beta chains derived from one specimen sequenced in a study of CD8 T cells in ankylosing spondylitis. From the 5' RACE reads, TCRdb called clonotypes with MiXCR, one entry per CDR3 protein. This sample has about 360,000 distinct CDR3 sequences, with roughly 22% found just once. The sequenced material came from blood, either unsorted or a sorted T cell fraction (not recorded which). The receptor source for this set is a male donor with ankylosing spondylitis or in good health (not recorded which).

This clonotype was observed a few times. The gene calls are TRBV25-1 and TRBJ2-1; TRBD2 matches at 10 bases. The CDR3 runs 13 residues. The V gene end was trimmed by 11 bases and the J gene end by 4 bases; junction bases not matched to a gene: 5. CDR1 is MGHDK and CDR2 is SYGVNS in the germline V gene. The CDR3 sequence is CARERGGYNEQFF. The CDR3 coding sequence is TGTGCCCGAGAGCGGGGGGGATACAATGAGCAGTTCTTC.

This clonotype was seen more than once but under ten times. This chain connects TRBV11-1 to TRBJ1-1; 8 bases are a match to TRBD1. Germline trimming cut 7 bases from V and 0 bases from J; bases unmatched to any gene: 19. Looked up from germline, CDR1 is SGHAT and CDR2 is FQDESV (reference sequence). This CDR3 has 19 amino acids. The DNA of the CDR3 is TGTGCCAGCATCTTCCCTCCCGGGACAGGTTTAAGCCTGAACACTGAAGCTTTCTTT. Its translation: CASIFPPGTGLSLNTEAFF.

The rearrangement links TRBV15 to TRBJ2-1, with 11 bases lining up with TRBD1. Germline CDR1 reads LNHNV; CDR2 reads YYDKDF (reference sequence). The CDR3 loop spans 15 amino acids. V shed 5 bases, J shed 8 bases, and the junction held 8 bases outside the gene matches. The CDR3 DNA reads as TGTGCCACCAGCCAGGACAGGGGGCGCGTCCATGAGCAGTTCTTC. This sequence encodes CATSQDRGRVHEQFF.

This clonotype was counted a few times. The gene calls are TRBV7-9 and TRBJ1-2; D is perhaps TRBD1 (5 bases). Germline CDR1 and CDR2: SEHNR and FQNEAQ (reference sequence). The CDR3 has 15 amino acids. Trimming stripped 0 bases from V and 3 bases from J, with 11 bases between. In DNA form, the CDR3 reads TGTGCCAGCAGCTTAGCTCCCGGACACTACTATGGCTACACCTTC. Amino acid sequence: CASSLAPGHYYGYTF.

J is TRBJ2-7 and V is TRBV20-1, with D perhaps assigned TRBD1 or TRBD2 (5 bases each). The germline V gene encodes CDR1 DFQATT and CDR2 SNEGSKA (reference sequence). The CDR3 is 13 amino acids. V lost 6 bases, J lost 3 bases, and 15 bases lay in between. The CDR3 DNA sequence: TGCAGTGCCCGTCCCGGGACCAACTACGAGCAGTACTTC. It translates to CSARPGTNYEQYF.

The rearrangement uses TRBV29-1 and TRBJ2-2, with TRBD1 as a possible D gene (6 bases). The CDR3 covers 14 residues. The germline gives CDR1 SQVTM, CDR2 ANQGSEA. The V gene lost 5 bases and the J gene lost 3 bases, with 13 bases spanning the gap. In nucleotides, the CDR3 is TGCAGCGTTTCGGGGCAGGGGCACACCGGGGAGCTGTTTTTT. The encoded protein is CSVSGQGHTGELFF.

CDR3 amino acids: CASNSDRATSTDTQYF. The DNA for the CDR3 is TGTGCCAGCAATTCGGACAGGGCTACTAGCACAGATACGCAGTATTTT. The gene calls are TRBV21-1 and TRBJ2-3; whether TRBD1, the table's D call, matches the DNA was not checked. TRBV21-1 is a pseudogene segment. CDR3 length: 16 amino acids.

The chain has TRBV9 and TRBJ1-2, with D unclear. In germline, CDR1 is SGDLS, CDR2 YYNGEE. The CDR3 spans 13 residues. Deletions cut 5 bases from V and 2 bases from J, with 10 bases between. CDR3 nucleotides: TGTGCCAGCAGAGCTAGCGGAAACTATGGCTACACCTTC. This sequence encodes CASRASGNYGYTF. The variable domain in full, with the rest retrieved from reference TRBV9 and TRBJ1-2, is DSGVTQTPKHLITATGQRVTLRCSPRSGDLSVYWYQQSLDQGLQFLIQYYNGEERAKGNILERFSAQQFPDLHSELNLSSLELGDSALYFCASRASGNYGYTFGSGTRLTVV.

The chain combines TRBV2 with TRBJ2-3; D perhaps matches TRBD2 (6 bases). Between the trimmed V and J ends, which lost 2 bases and 4 bases, there was a span of 16 bases. From germline, CDR1 is SNHLY and CDR2 FYNNEI. The CDR3 totals 16 residues. The CDR3 DNA sequence: TGTGCCAGCAGTGAACGGGGAGGAGTAGTCGCAGATACGCAGTATTTT. Translating gives CASSERGGVVADTQYF.

The table lists this clonotype with a few counts. The CDR3 here is CASSRLAGESEQFF. Here the CDR3 DNA reads TGTGCCAGCAGTCGACTAGCGGGGGAGAGTGAGCAGTTCTTC. This chain joins TRBV6-2 or TRBV6-3 and TRBJ2-1; TRBD2 matches 12 bases. J was trimmed by 9 bases and V by 5 bases; bases with no gene match: 5. The CDR3 is 14 amino acids. Germline V CDR1 and CDR2: MNHEY, SVGEGT.

The gene calls are TRBV15 and TRBJ2-3; D possibly corresponds to TRBD1 (5 bases). The V gene's germline CDR1 is LNHNV and CDR2 YYDKDF (reference sequence). Trimming shortened V by 8 bases and J by 3 bases, and 18 bases separated the two germline ends. The CDR3 is 15 residues long. The CDR3 reads CATESGLGSTDTQYF. The CDR3 DNA follows: TGTGCCACCGAATCAGGGCTGGGCAGTACAGATACGCAGTATTTT.

This clonotype has more than one count but fewer than ten. The rearrangement joins TRBV7-9 to TRBJ2-1; possible D gene TRBD1, 5 bases. This CDR3 spans 14 amino acids. The germline V gene has CDR1 SEHNR and CDR2 FQNEAQ (reference sequence). The V end was cut by 4 bases, the J end by 6 bases, with 13 bases between. CDR3 in amino acids: CASSSLDSFNEQFF. As DNA, the CDR3 is TGTGCCAGCAGCTCCCTCGACAGCTTCAATGAGCAGTTCTTC.

J is TRBJ2-3 and V is TRBV10-3; TRBD2 aligns across 9 bases. From germline, CDR1 is ENHRY and CDR2 SYGVKD. This CDR3 region has 16 residues. Trimming removed 1 base from V and 4 bases from J; junction bases left unmatched: 6. In DNA form, the CDR3 reads TGTGCCATCAGTGAGTTTGGCGGGGGGGCTCCAGATACGCAGTATTTT. The encoded protein is CAISEFGGGAPDTQYF.

The rearrangement joins TRBV7-8 to TRBJ2-1, with D possibly being TRBD2 (6 bases). The germline V gene encodes CDR1 SGHVS and CDR2 FQNEAQ. The V end was cut by 1 base, the J end by 7 bases, with 14 bases between. The CDR3 is made up of 15 amino acids. CDR3 DNA sequence: TGTGCCAGCAGCTTAGTGGGGGGAGCGGCTAATGAGCAGTTCTTC. Protein sequence: CASSLVGGAANEQFF.

The J gene is TRBJ2-1, the V gene TRBV18; D possibly corresponds to TRBD1 (5 bases). CDR1 KGHSH and CDR2 LQKENI come from the germline V gene. This CDR3 is 16 amino acids long. V was cut by 0 bases and J by 4 bases, with 13 bases left in between. The CDR3 reads CASSPPQGRGYNEQFF. DNA for the CDR3: TGTGCCAGCTCACCACCGCAGGGAAGAGGTTACAATGAGCAGTTCTTC.

The rearrangement uses TRBV7-9 and TRBJ1-1; TRBD1 matches 7 bases. J lost 8 bases, V lost 2 bases, and 5 bases had no gene match. The CDR3 runs to 13 residues. Per the germline V gene, CDR1 is SEHNR and CDR2 is FQNEAQ (reference sequence). In nucleotides, the CDR3 is TGTGCCAGCAGCTTACCGGACAGGACCGAAGCTTTCTTT. Its protein is CASSLPDRTEAFF.

The chain carries TRBV7-8 and TRBJ2-3, with no clear D. The V gene's germline CDR1 is SGHVS and CDR2 FQNEAQ. The CDR3 has 15 amino acids. V shed 5 bases and J shed 0 bases, with 12 bases lying between them. As DNA, the CDR3 is TGTGCCAGCAGCCCTTTAGACCTGAGCACAGATACGCAGTATTTT. This codes for CASSPLDLSTDTQYF. The whole variable domain, filled in from reference TRBV7-8 and TRBJ2-3, reads GAGVSQSPRYKVAKRGQDVALRCDPISGHVSLFWYQQALGQGPEFLTYFQNEAQLDKSGLPSDRFFAERPEGSVSTLKIQRTQQEDSAVYLCASSPLDLSTDTQYFGPGTRLTVL.

J is TRBJ2-7 and V is TRBV10-3; weak D call: TRBD2 (7 bases). V lost 2 bases and J lost 5, with 19 bases in between. Per germline, CDR1 ENHRY and CDR2 SYGVKD. This CDR3 spans 16 amino acids. CDR3 residues: CAISEAEWGAGDEQYF. The CDR3 DNA follows: TGTGCCATCAGTGAGGCCGAATGGGGGGCGGGGGACGAGCAGTACTTC.

This clonotype was detected a few times. The V call is TRBV7-9, the J call TRBJ2-1; D not resolved. The CDR3 has 13 amino acids. Trimming pared 5 bases from V and 4 bases from J, leaving 9 bases between. Germline assignment: CDR1 SEHNR and CDR2 FQNEAQ (reference sequence). CDR3 in amino acids: CASSPAQYNEQFF. The CDR3 region has the DNA TGTGCCAGCAGCCCGGCACAGTACAATGAGCAGTTCTTC.

This clonotype has just a few counts. This chain connects TRBV20-1 to TRBJ2-7, with TRBD2 identical over 15 bases. CDR3 length equals 18 residues. CDR1 and CDR2 from the germline V gene are DFQATT and SNEGSKA (reference sequence). The ends lost 6 bases at V and 3 bases at J; junction bases unmatched: 15. The CDR3 loop reads CSAFGLAGGPVPFYEQYF. Written as DNA, the CDR3 is TGCAGTGCCTTCGGACTAGCGGGGGGGCCCGTACCTTTCTACGAGCAGTACTTC.

The V gene is TRBV20-1, the J gene TRBJ2-5, with a tentative D call TRBD2 (6 bases). V was shortened by 0 bases and J by 7 bases, with 18 bases between the two germline ends. Germline V gene data show CDR1 as DFQATT and CDR2 as SNEGSKA (reference sequence). The CDR3 is made up of 15 amino acids. The CDR3, as DNA: TGCAGTGCTAGAGATGTGGACTACCTCGACGGGACCCAGTACTTC. It translates to CSARDVDYLDGTQYF.